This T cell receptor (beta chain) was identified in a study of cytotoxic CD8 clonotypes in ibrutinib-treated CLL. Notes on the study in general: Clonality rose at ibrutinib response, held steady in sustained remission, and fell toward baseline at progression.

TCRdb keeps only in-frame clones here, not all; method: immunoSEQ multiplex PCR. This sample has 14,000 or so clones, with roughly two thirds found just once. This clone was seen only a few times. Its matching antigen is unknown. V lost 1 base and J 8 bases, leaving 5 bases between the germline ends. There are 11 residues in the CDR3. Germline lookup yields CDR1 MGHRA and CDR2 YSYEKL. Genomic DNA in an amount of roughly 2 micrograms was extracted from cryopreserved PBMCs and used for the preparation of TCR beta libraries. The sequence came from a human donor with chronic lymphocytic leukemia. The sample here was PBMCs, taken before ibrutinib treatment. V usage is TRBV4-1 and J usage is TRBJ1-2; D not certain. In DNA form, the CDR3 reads TGCGCCAGCAGCCAAGCTCTAGGCTACACCTTC. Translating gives CASSQALGYTF.